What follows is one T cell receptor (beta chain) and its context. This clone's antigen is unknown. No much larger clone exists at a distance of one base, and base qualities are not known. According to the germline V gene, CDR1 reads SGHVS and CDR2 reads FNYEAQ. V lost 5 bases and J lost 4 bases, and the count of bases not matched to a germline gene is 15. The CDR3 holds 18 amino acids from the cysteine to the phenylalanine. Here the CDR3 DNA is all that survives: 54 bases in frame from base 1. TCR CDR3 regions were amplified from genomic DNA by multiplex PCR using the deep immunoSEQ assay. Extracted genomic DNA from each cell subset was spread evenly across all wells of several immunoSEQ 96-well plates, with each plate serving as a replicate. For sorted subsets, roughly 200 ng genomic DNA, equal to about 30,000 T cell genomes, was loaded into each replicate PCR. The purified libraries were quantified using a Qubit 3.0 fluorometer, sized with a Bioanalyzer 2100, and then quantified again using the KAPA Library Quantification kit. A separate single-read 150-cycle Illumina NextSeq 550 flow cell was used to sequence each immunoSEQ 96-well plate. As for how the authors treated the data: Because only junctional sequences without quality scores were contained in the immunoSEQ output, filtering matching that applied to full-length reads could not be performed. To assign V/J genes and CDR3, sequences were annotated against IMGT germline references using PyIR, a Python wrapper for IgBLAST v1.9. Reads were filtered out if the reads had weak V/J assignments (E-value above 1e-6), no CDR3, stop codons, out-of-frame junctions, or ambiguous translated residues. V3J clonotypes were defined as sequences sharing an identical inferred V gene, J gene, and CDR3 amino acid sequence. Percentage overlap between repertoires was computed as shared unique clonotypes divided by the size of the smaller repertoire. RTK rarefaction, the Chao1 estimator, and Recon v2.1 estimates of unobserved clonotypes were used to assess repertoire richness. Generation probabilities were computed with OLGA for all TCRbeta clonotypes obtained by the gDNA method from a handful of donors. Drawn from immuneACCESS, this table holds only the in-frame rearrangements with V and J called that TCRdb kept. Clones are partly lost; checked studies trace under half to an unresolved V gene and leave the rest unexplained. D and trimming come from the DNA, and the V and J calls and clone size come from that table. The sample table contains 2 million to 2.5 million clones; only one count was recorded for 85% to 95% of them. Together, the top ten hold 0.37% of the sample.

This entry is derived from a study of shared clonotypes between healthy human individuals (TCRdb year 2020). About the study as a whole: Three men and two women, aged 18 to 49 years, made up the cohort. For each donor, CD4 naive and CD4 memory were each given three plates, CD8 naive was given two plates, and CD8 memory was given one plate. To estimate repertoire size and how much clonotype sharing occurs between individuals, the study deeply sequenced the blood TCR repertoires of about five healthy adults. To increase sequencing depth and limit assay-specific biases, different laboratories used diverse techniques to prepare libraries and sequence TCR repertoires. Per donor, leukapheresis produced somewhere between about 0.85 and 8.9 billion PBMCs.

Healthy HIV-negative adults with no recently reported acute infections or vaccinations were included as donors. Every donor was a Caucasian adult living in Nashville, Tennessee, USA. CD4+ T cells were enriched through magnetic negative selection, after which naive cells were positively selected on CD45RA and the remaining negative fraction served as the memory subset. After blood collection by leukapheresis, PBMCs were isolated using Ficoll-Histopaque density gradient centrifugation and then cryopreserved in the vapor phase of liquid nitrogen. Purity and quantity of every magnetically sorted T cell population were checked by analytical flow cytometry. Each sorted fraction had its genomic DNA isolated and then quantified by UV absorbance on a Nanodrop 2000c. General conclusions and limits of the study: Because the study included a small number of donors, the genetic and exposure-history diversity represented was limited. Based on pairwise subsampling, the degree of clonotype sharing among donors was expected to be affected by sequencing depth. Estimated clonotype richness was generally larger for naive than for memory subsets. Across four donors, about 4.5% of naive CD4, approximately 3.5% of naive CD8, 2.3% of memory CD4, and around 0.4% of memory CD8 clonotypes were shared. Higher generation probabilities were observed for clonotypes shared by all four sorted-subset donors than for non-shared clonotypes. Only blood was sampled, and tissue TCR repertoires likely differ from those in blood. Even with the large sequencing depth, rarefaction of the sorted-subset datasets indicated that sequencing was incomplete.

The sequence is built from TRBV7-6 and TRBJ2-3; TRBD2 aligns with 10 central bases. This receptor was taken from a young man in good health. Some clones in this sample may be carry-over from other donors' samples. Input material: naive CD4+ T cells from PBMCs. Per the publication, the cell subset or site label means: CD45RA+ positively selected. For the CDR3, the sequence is CASSTLGGIAGGADTQYF. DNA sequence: TGTGCCAGCAGCACCCTGGGGGGAATAGCGGGAGGAGCAGATACGCAGTATTTT. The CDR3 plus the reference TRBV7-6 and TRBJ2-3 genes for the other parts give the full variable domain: GAGVSQSPRYKVTKRGQDVALRCDPISGHVSLYWYRQALGQGPEFLTYFNYEAQQDKSGLPNDRFSAERPEGSISTLTIQRTEQRDSAMYRCASSTLGGIAGGADTQYFGPGTRLTVL.